A selection of T cell receptor beta chains follows, all from one sample in a study of cytomegalovirus exposure and HLA in healthy donors. The assay was immunoSEQ multiplex PCR, and TCRdb's table has in-frame clones only and misses some. The sample yields some 120,000 clones, roughly 80% seen once. The sample was PBMCs. The receptors were sampled from a man younger than 45 in good health and CMV-seronegative. CDR3s include the opening cysteine and the closing phenylalanine or tryptophan. The D gene is left open where the match is weak. Size is stated for part of the rows, as once, few or many counts, or as a class when the clone is expanded.

cdr3_aa cdr3_nt j_call clone_size d_call v_call
CASSWPVGSYNEQFF TGTGCCAGCAGCTGGCCCGTGGGGAGCTACAATGAGCAGTTCTTC TRBJ2-1 NA NA TRBV5-6
CASSSSPQGAYEQYF TGTGCCAGCAGCTCATCCCCGCAGGGGGCCTACGAGCAGTACTTC TRBJ2-7 NA TRBD1 TRBV5-6
CASSYSLAGGPNEQFF TGTGCCAGCAGTTACTCACTAGCGGGAGGGCCTAATGAGCAGTTCTTC TRBJ2-1 NA TRBD2 TRBV6-5
CASSFKEVSSTEAFF TGTGCCAGTAGTTTTAAAGAGGTTTCGAGCACTGAAGCTTTCTTT TRBJ1-1 NA NA TRBV19
CASSWGQGSNQPQHF TGTGCCAGCAGTTGGGGACAGGGTAGCAATCAGCCCCAGCATTTT TRBJ1-5 NA TRBD1 TRBV6-6
CASSPLGNSGYSNQPQHF TGTGCCAGCAGCCCCCTCGGCAACAGCGGATATAGCAATCAGCCCCAGCATTTT TRBJ1-5 NA NA TRBV16
CASSLERGSNQPQHF TGTGCCAGCAGCTTAGAAAGGGGGAGCAATCAGCCCCAGCATTTT TRBJ1-5 NA NA TRBV7-8
CASGSSSTGKDF TGTGCTAGTGGTTCTTCCTCGACAGGGAAGGACTTC TRBJ2-7 NA TRBD1 TRBV12-5
CASGQGHEQYF TGTGCCAGCGGACAGGGCCACGAGCAGTACTTC TRBJ2-7 once TRBD1 TRBV6-1
CASSDSRQGVYGYTF TGTGCCAGCAGTGATAGTCGGCAGGGGGTATATGGCTACACCTTC TRBJ1-2 NA TRBD1 TRBV25-1
CASSVGGGYEQYF TGTGCCAGCAGTGTGGGGGGTGGATACGAGCAGTACTTC TRBJ2-7 NA NA TRBV27
CASSLAARGYEQYF TGTGCCAGCAGCTTAGCGGCCAGGGGATACGAGCAGTACTTC TRBJ2-7 NA NA TRBV7-9
CASRIHYNQPQHF TGTGCCAGCCGGATCCACTACAATCAGCCCCAGCATTTT TRBJ1-5 NA NA TRBV2
CASSPPLTGGYNTEAFF TGTGCCAGCAGTCCCCCCCTGACAGGTGGGTACAACACTGAAGCTTTCTTT TRBJ1-1 NA NA TRBV27
CATSRDRSYGYTF TGTGCCACCAGCAGAGATCGCAGCTATGGCTACACCTTC TRBJ1-2 NA NA TRBV15
CATGTISGRSYNEQFF TGTGCCACCGGTACGATTAGCGGGAGGTCCTACAATGAGCAGTTCTTC TRBJ2-1 NA TRBD2 TRBV19
CASSQDWNRGRETQYF TGCGCCAGCAGCCAAGATTGGAACAGGGGGCGAGAGACCCAGTACTTC TRBJ2-5 few TRBD1 TRBV4-3
CASSGRSGSAQTQYF TGTGCCAGCAGCGGGCGTAGCGGGAGCGCCCAGACCCAGTACTTC TRBJ2-5 NA TRBD2 TRBV7-2
CASSSHLSGANVLTF TGTGCCAGCAGCTCACACCTCTCTGGGGCCAACGTCCTGACTTTC TRBJ2-6 NA NA TRBV11-2
CASSTGPSGRRETQYF TGTGCTAGCAGCACAGGGCCTAGCGGGAGAAGGGAGACCCAGTACTTC TRBJ2-5 NA TRBD2 TRBV7-7
CASSWDSYGYTF TGTGCCAGCAGCTGGGACAGCTATGGCTACACCTTC TRBJ1-2 NA TRBD1 TRBV7-2
CASSRTESYEQYF TGTGCCAGCAGCCGGACAGAATCCTACGAGCAGTACTTC TRBJ2-7 NA NA TRBV25-1
CASSAGTDTQYF TGTGCCAGCAGCGCCGGCACAGATACGCAGTATTTT TRBJ2-3 NA NA TRBV9
CASTGVGGTEAFF TGTGCCAGTACTGGGGTGGGGGGCACTGAAGCTTTCTTT TRBJ1-1 NA NA TRBV19
CASRPPDRAVTEAFF TGTGCCAGCAGACCCCCGGACAGGGCTGTAACTGAAGCTTTCTTT TRBJ1-1 NA TRBD1 TRBV28
CASSQDSNRGSGEQYF TGCGCCAGCAGCCAAGATAGTAACAGGGGTTCGGGCGAGCAGTACTTC TRBJ2-7 few TRBD1 TRBV4-1
CASSLGRFLDTEAFF TGTGCCAGCAGTTTAGGGAGGTTTTTGGACACTGAAGCTTTCTTT TRBJ1-1 NA NA TRBV27
CASKLAGGGNEQFF TGCGCCAGCAAACTAGCGGGAGGGGGGAATGAGCAGTTCTTC TRBJ2-1 NA TRBD2 TRBV10-1
CAMRHKDKTSFVQYF TGTGCCATGCGCCATAAGGACAAAACCTCTTTCGTGCAGTACTTC TRBJ2-7 NA NA TRBV6-5
CASSFILGTSEETQYF TGCGCCAGCAGCTTTATCCTCGGGACTAGCGAAGAGACCCAGTACTTC TRBJ2-5 NA TRBD2 TRBV5-1
CASSPRPGDSTDTQYF TGTGCCAGCAGCCCACGCCCGGGGGATAGCACAGATACGCAGTATTTT TRBJ2-3 NA NA TRBV7-9
CASSGTGAAGELFF TGTGCCAGCAGTGGGACAGGTGCCGCTGGGGAGCTGTTTTTT TRBJ2-2 NA TRBD1 TRBV2
CASSGSDRISYEQYF TGTGCCAGCAGTGGATCGGACAGAATATCCTACGAGCAGTACTTC TRBJ2-7 NA NA TRBV28
CASSGQGLMSYEQYF TGTGCCAGCAGTGGACAGGGCCTGATGTCCTACGAGCAGTACTTC TRBJ2-7 few TRBD1 TRBV28
CASSVEGGRPYNEQFF TGTGCCAGCAGCGTAGAAGGCGGAAGACCTTACAATGAGCAGTTCTTC TRBJ2-1 NA NA TRBV9
CATTQTGYVGELFF TGTGCCACAACCCAAACAGGGTACGTCGGGGAGCTGTTTTTT TRBJ2-2 NA NA TRBV28
CASSPGTTYEQYF TGTGCCAGCTCACCAGGGACAACCTACGAGCAGTACTTC TRBJ2-7 NA NA TRBV18
CASSLVQGWNEQYF TGTGCCAGCAGCTTAGTTCAGGGATGGAACGAGCAGTACTTC TRBJ2-7 NA NA TRBV11-1
CASSISEGNQPQHF TGCGCCAGCAGCATTAGCGAAGGCAATCAGCCCCAGCATTTT TRBJ1-5 NA NA TRBV4-1
CASGSGTTSYEQYF TGTGCCAGTGGTTCCGGGACAACTTCCTACGAGCAGTACTTC TRBJ2-7 NA NA TRBV19
CASSLGLTMNTEAFF TGTGCCAGCAGCTTAGGGCTCACTATGAACACTGAAGCTTTCTTT TRBJ1-1 few NA TRBV7-2
CASSPVGGRHEQYF TGTGCCAGCAGCCCGGTAGGGGGAAGACACGAGCAGTACTTC TRBJ2-7 NA NA TRBV7-9
CASRLWQGVYNEQFF TGTGCCAGTAGGCTTTGGCAGGGGGTATACAATGAGCAGTTCTTC TRBJ2-1 NA TRBD1 TRBV19
CASSFGSSYNEQFF TGTGCCAGCAGTTTTGGGAGCTCCTACAATGAGCAGTTCTTC TRBJ2-1 few NA TRBV6-6
CASSRGGDTGELFF TGTGCCAGCAGTCGGGGGGGCGACACCGGGGAGCTGTTTTTT TRBJ2-2 NA TRBD2 TRBV7-2